The rows below give T cell receptor beta chains drawn from one sample of a study of blood T cell repertoires in COVID-19. Assay: immunoSEQ multiplex PCR; the TCRdb copy retains only in-frame clones and omits some. This table has about 36,000 clones, over 75% appearing once. The source material was peripheral blood. These receptors all stem from a man aged 55-75 years with acute or convalescent COVID-19. CDR3s include the opening cysteine and the closing phenylalanine or tryptophan. The order of the fields is D gene, V gene, clone size, J gene, CDR3 DNA, CDR3 protein. D genes are given only for firm matches. Size is stated for part of the rows, as once, few or many counts, or as a class when the clone is expanded.

D: .; V: TRBV6-5; size: .; J: TRBJ2-1; DNA: TGTGCCAGCAGGGAGTCTAGCGAGCCCTACAATGAGCAGTTCTTC; CDR3: CASRESSEPYNEQFF
D: TRBD1; V: TRBV2; size: .; J: TRBJ1-2; DNA: TGTGCCAGCTCCGGGACAGGGAGCTATGGCTACACCTTC; CDR3: CASSGTGSYGYTF
D: TRBD1; V: TRBV11-3; size: .; J: TRBJ1-1; DNA: TGTGCCAGCAGAGGGACAGTGAACACTGAAGCTTTCTTT; CDR3: CASRGTVNTEAFF
D: TRBD2; V: TRBV11-3; size: .; J: TRBJ2-3; DNA: TGTGCCAGCAAAGCGGGAGGGACGGCCGATACGCAGTATTTT; CDR3: CASKAGGTADTQYF
D: .; V: TRBV21-1; size: few; J: TRBJ2-1; DNA: TGTGCCAGCAGCACTTGGAGGGGTACTGCCAATGAGCAGTTCTTC; CDR3: CASSTWRGTANEQFF
D: .; V: TRBV12-3/TRBV12-4; size: .; J: TRBJ1-1; DNA: TGTGCCAGCAGTTTACCGGACAGAAAAGCTTTCTTT; CDR3: CASSLPDRKAFF
D: TRBD1; V: TRBV11-3; size: .; J: TRBJ1-1; DNA: TGTGCCAGCAGCTTGGACAGGGGGATGAACACTGAAGCTTTCTTT; CDR3: CASSLDRGMNTEAFF
D: TRBD2; V: TRBV19; size: .; J: TRBJ2-1; DNA: TGTGCCAGTAGTATATGGGGACTAGCGGGAGTCAATGAGCAGTTCTTC; CDR3: CASSIWGLAGVNEQFF
D: .; V: TRBV5-5; size: .; J: TRBJ2-5; DNA: TGTGCCAGCAGCCCAGGAGGACAGCTAGACCAAGAGACCCAGTACTTC; CDR3: CASSPGGQLDQETQYF
D: .; V: TRBV5-4; size: .; J: TRBJ2-3; DNA: TGTGCCAGCAGCTCGGAGACGCCCACAGATACGCAGTATTTT; CDR3: CASSSETPTDTQYF
D: TRBD1; V: TRBV6-1; size: .; J: TRBJ2-7; DNA: TGTGCCAGCAGTGACTGGAGGACAGGCCCATCCTACGAGCAGTACTTC; CDR3: CASSDWRTGPSYEQYF
D: .; V: TRBV5-6; size: .; J: TRBJ2-5; DNA: TGTGCCAGCAGCTTGGTCTGGGGCATGGAGACCCAGTACTTC; CDR3: CASSLVWGMETQYF
D: TRBD2; V: TRBV5-1; size: .; J: TRBJ2-7; DNA: TGCGCCAGCAGCATACTAGCGGGTGAAAAGGTTTACGAGCAGTACTTC; CDR3: CASSILAGEKVYEQYF
D: .; V: TRBV28; size: .; J: TRBJ1-1; DNA: TGTGCCACCGTCGAGGCAGTGAAGGCCACTGAAGCTTTCTTT; CDR3: CATVEAVKATEAFF
D: TRBD1; V: TRBV6-5; size: once; J: TRBJ1-5; DNA: TGTGCCAGCAGTTACCGACAGGGTGATCAGCCCCAGCATTTT; CDR3: CASSYRQGDQPQHF
D: TRBD2; V: TRBV9; size: .; J: TRBJ2-2; DNA: TGTGCCAGCAGCTCAACTAGCGGGAGCGGTCTTACCGGGGAGCTGTTTTTT; CDR3: CASSSTSGSGLTGELFF
D: .; V: TRBV5-4; size: .; J: TRBJ2-5; DNA: TGTGCCAGCAGCCAGGCAGTCCAAGAGACCCAGTACTTC; CDR3: CASSQAVQETQYF
D: .; V: TRBV9; size: .; J: TRBJ2-3; DNA: TGTGCCAGCAGCGTAGCACAGGGAACCTATACGCAGTATTTT; CDR3: CASSVAQGTYTQYF
D: TRBD2; V: TRBV6-4; size: once; J: TRBJ2-3; DNA: TGTGCCAGCAGCCCCCGGTCTCTTAGCGGGAGTGCAGATACGCAGTATTTT; CDR3: CASSPRSLSGSADTQYF
D: .; V: TRBV12-3/TRBV12-4; size: few; J: TRBJ1-2; DNA: TGTGCCAGCAGCACATTCAGGGCCTATGGCTACACCTTC; CDR3: CASSTFRAYGYTF
D: TRBD2; V: TRBV27; size: .; J: TRBJ2-7; DNA: TGTGCCAGCAGCCATCTAGCGGGTTCCTACGAGCAGTACTTC; CDR3: CASSHLAGSYEQYF
D: .; V: TRBV7-9; size: .; J: TRBJ1-6; DNA: TGTGCCAGCAGCGCGGGGGTTAATTCACCCCTCCACTTT; CDR3: CASSAGVNSPLHF
D: .; V: TRBV15; size: .; J: TRBJ2-1; DNA: TGTGCCACTCTCAACCCCCGGGGTAAGGATGAGCAGTTCTTC; CDR3: CATLNPRGKDEQFF
D: TRBD1; V: TRBV5-4; size: .; J: TRBJ1-2; DNA: TGTGCCAGCAGCTTGGAATCCGGGACAGGGGTAGGCTACACCTTC; CDR3: CASSLESGTGVGYTF
D: TRBD1; V: TRBV11-2; size: .; J: TRBJ2-5; DNA: TGTGCCAGCAGCCCCCGACAGGGGGAAGAGACCCAGTACTTC; CDR3: CASSPRQGEETQYF
D: TRBD1; V: TRBV10-2; size: .; J: TRBJ2-7; DNA: TGCGCCAGCAGCAAGACAGGGTTCTCCTACGAGCAGTACTTC; CDR3: CASSKTGFSYEQYF
D: .; V: TRBV9; size: .; J: TRBJ1-2; DNA: TGTGCCAGCAGCCCGACCCCTGGGGGGGGTGGACATGGCTACACCTTC; CDR3: CASSPTPGGGGHGYTF
D: .; V: TRBV7-8; size: .; J: TRBJ1-1; DNA: TGTGCCAGCAGCTCCCGGCGGGCGGCGTATGTGGGTACTGAAGCTTTCTTT; CDR3: CASSSRRAAYVGTEAFF
D: TRBD1; V: TRBV2; size: .; J: TRBJ2-7; DNA: TGTGCCAGCAGGGGGACAGGGATGAGCTCCTACGAGCAGTACTTC; CDR3: CASRGTGMSSYEQYF
D: .; V: TRBV3-1/TRBV3-2; size: .; J: TRBJ2-2; DNA: TGTGCCAGCAGCCTAGACAGATACACCGGGGAGCTGTTTTTT; CDR3: CASSLDRYTGELFF
D: TRBD1; V: TRBV11-3; size: .; J: TRBJ2-7; DNA: TGTGCCAGCAGGGGCACACAGGGGGAGTTAGGCGAGCAGTACTTC; CDR3: CASRGTQGELGEQYF
D: TRBD1; V: TRBV28; size: .; J: TRBJ1-5; DNA: TGTGCCAGCAGAGGACAGGGGCAGACTCGGCATTTT; CDR3: CASRGQGQTRHF
D: .; V: TRBV6-6; size: .; J: TRBJ2-1; DNA: TGTGCCAGCAGCCGAAGCGGATACAATGAGCAGTTCTTC; CDR3: CASSRSGYNEQFF
D: .; V: TRBV5-1; size: .; J: TRBJ2-3; DNA: TGCGCCAGCAGCTTGGTAGTCCCAGATACGCAGTATTTT; CDR3: CASSLVVPDTQYF
D: .; V: TRBV6-6; size: .; J: TRBJ1-2; DNA: TGTGCCAGCAGTTACTCGAGTAGCTATGGCTACACCTTC; CDR3: CASSYSSSYGYTF
D: TRBD1; V: TRBV2; size: .; J: TRBJ2-7; DNA: TGTGCCAGCAGTGGGGGGACAGGGGGCTACGAGCAGTACTTC; CDR3: CASSGGTGGYEQYF
D: TRBD2; V: TRBV11-3; size: .; J: TRBJ2-1; DNA: TGTGCCAGCAGCTTCACGGGGGGTTCAGGGTACAATGAGCAGTTCTTC; CDR3: CASSFTGGSGYNEQFF
D: .; V: TRBV11-3; size: .; J: TRBJ2-1; DNA: TGTGCCAGCAGCCAAACTAGCTATGAGCAGTTCTTC; CDR3: CASSQTSYEQFF
D: .; V: TRBV30; size: .; J: TRBJ2-2; DNA: TGTGCCTGGAGTGTACGGGGAGGCCTGGCCACCGGGGAGCTGTTTTTT; CDR3: CAWSVRGGLATGELFF